These 7 T cell receptor beta chains came from one sample sequenced in a study of cytomegalovirus exposure and HLA in healthy donors. It was with 60 Vbeta and 13 Jbeta primers that the PCR ran. Here immunoSEQ multiplex PCR was the method, and the copy in TCRdb shows in-frame clones only, minus some. Among under 200,000 clones, about 12% were seen once, and the ten largest hold 7.8%. Sequenced sample: PBMCs. All receptors derive from a man in his fifties in good health and CMV-seropositive.

In nucleotides, the CDR3 is TGCGCCAGCAGCCAAGATCGGACTAGCGGGGGGCAGGGTGAACAGTTCTTC. Its translation: CASSQDRTSGGQGEQFF. The chain couples TRBV4-3 to TRBJ2-1; 14 nucleotides align to TRBD2. Trimming cost V 0 bases and J 13 bases; bases outside gene matches: 11. The germline V gene encodes CDR1 LGHNA and CDR2 YSLEER. This CDR3 is built from 17 residues.

In its sample, this clone was seen a few times. V is TRBV9 and J is TRBJ1-1; no firm D call. V lost 4 bases and J 3 bases, leaving 13 bases between the germline ends. CDR1 and CDR2 from the germline V gene are SGDLS and YYNGEE. CDR3 length: 14 amino acids. The CDR3 DNA reads as TGTGCCAGCAGCACGGGGAGGGCCGACACTGAAGCTTTCTTT. It specifies CASSTGRADTEAFF. Based on the CDR3 plus reference TRBV9 and TRBJ1-1, the full variable domain is DSGVTQTPKHLITATGQRVTLRCSPRSGDLSVYWYQQSLDQGLQFLIQYYNGEERAKGNILERFSAQQFPDLHSELNLSSLELGDSALYFCASSTGRADTEAFFGQGTRLTVV.

Comment on this clone: The DNA is omitted, as the CDR3 cannot be located on it reliably, and the CDR3 follows TCRdb's listing. The genes are TRBV4-3 and TRBJ1-2; TRBD1, the table's D call, was not compared with the DNA. Germline CDR1 reads LGHNA; CDR2 reads YSLEER. Counting both end residues, the CDR3 totals 12 amino acids. The CDR3 loop reads CASSVGQGALAF.

This chain links TRBV20-1 with TRBJ2-5; D is ambiguous. The CDR3 has 11 residues. Germline CDR1 is DFQATT and CDR2 is SNEGSKA (reference sequence). The germline V and J ends were trimmed by 0 bases and 6 bases, with 5 bases remaining between them. The CDR3 reads CSARDIQTQYF. CDR3 nucleotide sequence: TGCAGTGCTAGAGATATCCAGACCCAGTACTTC.

The genes are TRBV4-1 and TRBJ1-1; D not certain. Germline-derived CDR1 and CDR2 are MGHRA and YSYEKL. The CDR3 spans 16 residues. Trimming took off 0 bases at V and 2 bases at J, with 13 bases between the two ends. Here the CDR3 reads CASSQDIREDNTEAFF. The CDR3 DNA reads TGCGCCAGCAGCCAAGATATTAGGGAGGACAACACTGAAGCTTTCTTT.

The gene calls are TRBV4-1 and TRBJ2-3; TRBD2 matches at 7 bases. Trimming took 2 bases from V and 4 from J; bases not matched to a gene: 12. From germline, CDR1 is MGHRA and CDR2 YSYEKL. The length of the CDR3 is 17 residues. The CDR3 reads CASSQSGRTREADTQYF. CDR3 sequence (DNA): TGCGCCAGCAGCCAATCCGGCAGGACTAGAGAGGCAGATACGCAGTATTTT.

This clone was seen a few times. The chain combines TRBV7-8 with TRBJ1-3; weak D call: TRBD1 (5 bases). The CDR3 is 15 amino acids. Germline CDR1 and CDR2: SGHVS and FQNEAQ. With 5 bases removed from V and 2 bases from J, the gap between germline ends came to 13 bases. CDR3 DNA sequence: TGTGCCAGCAGCGGGGCTCGCGTGCCTGGAAACACCATATATTTT. Translation: CASSGARVPGNTIYF.